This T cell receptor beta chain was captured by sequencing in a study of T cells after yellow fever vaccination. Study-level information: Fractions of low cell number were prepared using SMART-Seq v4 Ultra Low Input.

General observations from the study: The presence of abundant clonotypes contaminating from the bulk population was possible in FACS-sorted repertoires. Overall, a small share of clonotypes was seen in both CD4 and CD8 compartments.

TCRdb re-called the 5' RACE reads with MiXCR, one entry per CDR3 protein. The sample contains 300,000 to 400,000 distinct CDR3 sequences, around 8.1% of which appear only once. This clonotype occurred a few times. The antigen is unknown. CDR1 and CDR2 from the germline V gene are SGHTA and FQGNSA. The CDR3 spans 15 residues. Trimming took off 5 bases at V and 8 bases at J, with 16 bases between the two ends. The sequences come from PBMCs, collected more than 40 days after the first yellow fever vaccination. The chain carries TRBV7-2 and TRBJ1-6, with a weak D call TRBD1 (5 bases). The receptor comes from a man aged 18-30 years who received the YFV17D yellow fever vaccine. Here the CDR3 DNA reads TGTGCCAGCAGCGCCGAACAGGCTAACTATTCACCCCTCCACTTT. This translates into CASSAEQANYSPLHF.